This entry describes one TCR beta chain. Its antigen is not identified. Germline CDR1 is SGHTA and CDR2 is FQGNSA. Trimming pared 1 base from V and 2 bases from J, leaving 9 bases between. The CDR3 runs to 15 residues. Under the ViraFEST assay, PBMC were stimulated with viral peptide pools so that antigen-specific CD4+ T cells expanded. Sequencing was performed afterwards. Once cultured for roughly 10 days, the cells underwent separation to obtain CD4+ T cells. Nucleocapsid antibodies stayed negative before and after vaccination, showing no earlier SARS-CoV-2 infection. Repertoires were generated with immunoSEQ multiplex PCR, while TCRdb's copy carries only in-frame clones and drops some. The sample lists 50,000 or so clones, roughly three quarters occurring once. These data originate in a study of vaccination effects on CD4 cells after COVID-19. General observations from the study: Healthy vaccinees had only 1 of 255 vaccine-induced clones cross-react with common cold coronaviruses. In the study, convalescent patients were few, and early post-infection timepoints were absent.

The source is a human donor who received a COVID-19 vaccine. The sequenced sample was CD4+ T cells from PBMCs cultured with HCoV-OC43 spike peptides, obtained before COVID-19 vaccination. The sample's subset: HCoV-OC43 spike overlapping peptide pool stimulation. The chain combines TRBV7-2 with TRBJ1-5; D ambiguous. The CDR3 nucleotides read TGTGCCAGCAGCTTAGGCGTCTTGGGCAATCAGCCCCAGCATTTT. Its protein product is CASSLGVLGNQPQHF.